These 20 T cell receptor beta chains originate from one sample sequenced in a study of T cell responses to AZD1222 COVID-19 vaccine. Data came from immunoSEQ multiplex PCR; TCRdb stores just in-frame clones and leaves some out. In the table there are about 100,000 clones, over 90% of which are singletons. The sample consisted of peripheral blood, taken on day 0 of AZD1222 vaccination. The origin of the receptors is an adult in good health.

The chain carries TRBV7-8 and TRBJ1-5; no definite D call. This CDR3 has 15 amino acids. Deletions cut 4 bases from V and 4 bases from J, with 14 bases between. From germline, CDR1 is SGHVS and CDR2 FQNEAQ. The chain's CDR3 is CASSSFGGRNQPQHF. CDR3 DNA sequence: TGTGCCAGCAGCTCATTTGGAGGGCGGAATCAGCCCCAGCATTTT.

CDR3 region: CASSLSSGNTIYF. CDR3 nucleotide sequence: TGTGCCAGCAGCTTATCCTCTGGAAACACCATATATTTT. The chain is built from TRBV7-8 and TRBJ1-3; D is unclear. This CDR3 is 13 amino acids long. Germline V CDR1 and CDR2: SGHVS, FQNEAQ. Trimming removed 2 bases at V and 0 bases at J, with 2 bases between. Full variable domain (missing parts from reference TRBV7-8 and TRBJ1-3): GAGVSQSPRYKVAKRGQDVALRCDPISGHVSLFWYQQALGQGPEFLTYFQNEAQLDKSGLPSDRFFAERPEGSVSTLKIQRTQQEDSAVYLCASSLSSGNTIYFGEGSWLTVV.

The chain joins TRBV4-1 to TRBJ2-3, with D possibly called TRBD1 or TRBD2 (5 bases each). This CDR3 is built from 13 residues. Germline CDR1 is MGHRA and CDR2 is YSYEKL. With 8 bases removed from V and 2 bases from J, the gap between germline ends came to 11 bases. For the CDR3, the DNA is TGCGCCAGCGCAGGGAGCCACACAGATACGCAGTATTTT. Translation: CASAGSHTDTQYF.

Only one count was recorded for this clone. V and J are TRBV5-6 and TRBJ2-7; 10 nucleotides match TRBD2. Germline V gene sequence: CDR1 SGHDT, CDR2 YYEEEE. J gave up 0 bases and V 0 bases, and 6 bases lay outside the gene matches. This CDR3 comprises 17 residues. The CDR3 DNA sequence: TGTGCCAGCAGCTTGGTGGTAGCGGGAGGCAACTCCTACGAGCAGTACTTC. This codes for CASSLVVAGGNSYEQYF.

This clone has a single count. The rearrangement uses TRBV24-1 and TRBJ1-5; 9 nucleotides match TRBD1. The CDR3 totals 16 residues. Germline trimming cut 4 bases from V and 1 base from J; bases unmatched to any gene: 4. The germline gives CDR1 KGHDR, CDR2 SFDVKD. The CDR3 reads CATSDPTGGSNQPQHF. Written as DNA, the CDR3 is TGTGCCACCAGTGACCCGACAGGGGGAAGCAATCAGCCCCAGCATTTT.

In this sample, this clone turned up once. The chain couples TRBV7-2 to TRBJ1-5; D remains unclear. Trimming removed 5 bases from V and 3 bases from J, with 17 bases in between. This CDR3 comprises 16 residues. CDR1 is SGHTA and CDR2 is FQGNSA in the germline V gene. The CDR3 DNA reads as TGTGCCAGCAGCCCCTGGCCGGGTTCCTCCAATCAGCCCCAGCATTTT. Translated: CASSPWPGSSNQPQHF.

CDR3 amino acids: CASSQSTTVVEQFF. The DNA for the CDR3 is TGCGCCAGCAGCCAATCGACTACGGTTGTTGAGCAGTTCTTC. The chain combines TRBV4-1 with TRBJ2-1, with D perhaps TRBD2 (5 bases). Germline V gene data show CDR1 as MGHRA and CDR2 as YSYEKL. V was clipped by 2 bases and J by 9 bases, with 14 bases between them. This CDR3 has 14 residues.

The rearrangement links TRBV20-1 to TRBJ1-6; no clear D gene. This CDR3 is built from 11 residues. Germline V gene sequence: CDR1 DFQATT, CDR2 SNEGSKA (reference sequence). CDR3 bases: TGCAGCGCCCCGCTGATTTGGGCCCTCCACTTT. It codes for CSAPLIWALHF.

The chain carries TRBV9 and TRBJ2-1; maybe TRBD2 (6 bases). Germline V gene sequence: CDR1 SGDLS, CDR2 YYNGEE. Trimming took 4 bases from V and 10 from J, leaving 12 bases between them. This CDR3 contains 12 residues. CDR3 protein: CASSRDSKEQFF. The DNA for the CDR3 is TGTGCCAGCAGCCGGGACTCGAAGGAGCAGTTCTTC.

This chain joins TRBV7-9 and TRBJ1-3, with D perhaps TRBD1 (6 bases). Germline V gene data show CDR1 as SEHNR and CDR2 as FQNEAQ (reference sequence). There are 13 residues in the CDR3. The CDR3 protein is CAIQGSSGNTIYF. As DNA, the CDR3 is TGTGCAATCCAGGGGTCCTCTGGAAACACCATATATTTT.

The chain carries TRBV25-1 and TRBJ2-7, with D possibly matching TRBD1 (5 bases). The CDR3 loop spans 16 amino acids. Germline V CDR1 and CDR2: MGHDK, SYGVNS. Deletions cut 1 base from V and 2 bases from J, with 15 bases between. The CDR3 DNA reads TGTGCCAGCAGTGAATTGGGGCACCGAAACCCCTACGAGCAGTACTTC. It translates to CASSELGHRNPYEQYF.

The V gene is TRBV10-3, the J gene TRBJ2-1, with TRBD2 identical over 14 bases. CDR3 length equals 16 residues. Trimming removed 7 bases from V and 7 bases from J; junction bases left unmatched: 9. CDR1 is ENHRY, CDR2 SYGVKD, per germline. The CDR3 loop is CAINGKGTSGRNEQFF. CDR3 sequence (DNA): TGTGCCATCAACGGAAAAGGGACTAGCGGGAGAAATGAGCAGTTCTTC.

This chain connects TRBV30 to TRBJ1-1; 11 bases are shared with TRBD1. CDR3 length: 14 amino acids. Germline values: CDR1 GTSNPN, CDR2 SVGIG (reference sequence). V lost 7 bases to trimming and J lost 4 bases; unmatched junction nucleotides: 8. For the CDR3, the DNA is TGTGCCTCGGACAGGGGGCGTTTGGGCACTGAAGCTTTCTTT. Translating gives CASDRGRLGTEAFF. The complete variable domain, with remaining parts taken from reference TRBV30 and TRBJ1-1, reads SQTIHQWPATLVQPVGSPLSLECTVEGTSNPNLYWYRQAAGRGLQLLFYSVGIGQISSEVPQNLSASRPQDRQFILSSKKLLLSDSGFYLCASDRGRLGTEAFFGQGTRLTVV.

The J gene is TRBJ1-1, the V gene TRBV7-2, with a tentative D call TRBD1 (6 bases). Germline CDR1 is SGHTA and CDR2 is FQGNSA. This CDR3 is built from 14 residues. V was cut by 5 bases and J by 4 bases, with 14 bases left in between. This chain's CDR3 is CASSPSSGATEAFF. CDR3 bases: TGTGCCAGCAGCCCATCCTCGGGGGCCACTGAAGCTTTCTTT.

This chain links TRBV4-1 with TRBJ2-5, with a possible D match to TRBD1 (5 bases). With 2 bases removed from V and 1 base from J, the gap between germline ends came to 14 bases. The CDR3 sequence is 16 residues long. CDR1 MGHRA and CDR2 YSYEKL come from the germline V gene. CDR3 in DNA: TGCGCCAGCAGCCAACCAGGACAACGATTCCAAGAGACCCAGTACTTC. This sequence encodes CASSQPGQRFQETQYF.

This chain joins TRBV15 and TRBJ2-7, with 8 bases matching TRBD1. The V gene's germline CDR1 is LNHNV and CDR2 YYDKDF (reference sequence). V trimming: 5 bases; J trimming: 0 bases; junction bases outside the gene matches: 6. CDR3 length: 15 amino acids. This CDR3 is CATSRGQASSYEQYF. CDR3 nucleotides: TGTGCCACCAGCCGGGGACAGGCGAGCTCCTACGAGCAGTACTTC.

CDR3 bases: TGTGCCAGCAGTACGGCGGGAGGAGGGACCGGGGAGCTGTTTTTT. It is translated as CASSTAGGGTGELFF. The chain couples TRBV2 to TRBJ2-2; 8 bases are a match to TRBD2. This CDR3 has 15 residues. J was trimmed by 5 bases and V by 5 bases; bases with no gene match: 7. The V gene's germline CDR1 is SNHLY and CDR2 FYNNEI.

The CDR3 sequence is CASSSGQGAYEQYF. The CDR3 nucleotides are TGTGCCAGCAGCTCGGGACAGGGGGCCTACGAGCAGTACTTC. The gene calls are TRBV11-2 and TRBJ2-7; TRBD1 matches 11 bases. The CDR3 is 14 amino acids. From germline, CDR1 is SGHAT and CDR2 FQNNGV. V shed 4 bases, J shed 2 bases, and the junction held 1 base outside the gene matches.

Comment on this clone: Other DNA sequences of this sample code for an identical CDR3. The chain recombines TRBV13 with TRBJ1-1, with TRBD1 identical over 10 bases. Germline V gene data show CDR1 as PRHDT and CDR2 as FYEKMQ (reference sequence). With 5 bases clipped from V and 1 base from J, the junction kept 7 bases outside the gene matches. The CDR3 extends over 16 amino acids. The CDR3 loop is CASSPTGGVGNTEAFF. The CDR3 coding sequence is TGTGCCAGCAGCCCGACAGGGGGCGTGGGGAACACTGAAGCTTTCTTT.

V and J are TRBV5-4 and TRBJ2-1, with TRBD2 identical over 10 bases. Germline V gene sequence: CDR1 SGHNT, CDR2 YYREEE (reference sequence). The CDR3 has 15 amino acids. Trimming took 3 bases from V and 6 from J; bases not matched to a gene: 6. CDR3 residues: CASSSTSGKGNEQFF. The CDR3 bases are TGTGCCAGCAGCTCTACTAGCGGGAAAGGCAATGAGCAGTTCTTC.